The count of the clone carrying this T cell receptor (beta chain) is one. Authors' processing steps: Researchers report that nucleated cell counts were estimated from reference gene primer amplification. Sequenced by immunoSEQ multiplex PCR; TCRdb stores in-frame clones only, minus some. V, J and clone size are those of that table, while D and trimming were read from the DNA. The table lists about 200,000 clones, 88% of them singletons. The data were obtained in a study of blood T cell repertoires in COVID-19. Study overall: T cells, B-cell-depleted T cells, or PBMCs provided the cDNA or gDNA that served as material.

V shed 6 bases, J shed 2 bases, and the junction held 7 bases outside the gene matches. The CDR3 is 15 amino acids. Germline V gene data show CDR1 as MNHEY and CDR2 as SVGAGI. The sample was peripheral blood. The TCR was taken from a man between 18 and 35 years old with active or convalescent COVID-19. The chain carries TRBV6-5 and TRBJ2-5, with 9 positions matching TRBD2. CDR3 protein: CASREGLASQETQYF. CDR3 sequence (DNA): TGTGCCAGCAGAGAGGGACTAGCCAGTCAAGAGACCCAGTACTTC.